This T cell receptor (beta chain) was recovered during a study of blood T cell repertoires in COVID-19. The V and J ends lost 6 bases and 10 bases, in that order; junction bases with no gene match: 8. Germline V gene lookup returns CDR1 SQVTM and CDR2 ANQGSEA. The CDR3 spans 11 residues. Followed over time, Seattle patients had been enrolled while infection was active. Here immunoSEQ multiplex PCR was the method, and the copy in TCRdb shows in-frame clones only, minus some. Of under 350,000 clones listed, around 90% were seen once; the top ten hold roughly 6.8%. The sequence was collected from a woman aged 25 to 39 with COVID-19, enrolled during active disease. The sample comprised peripheral blood. The V call is TRBV29-1, the J call TRBJ1-1; 7 nucleotides line up with TRBD1. In nucleotides, the CDR3 is TGCAGCGTGGGACAGTTGGGGGGAGCTTTCTTT. Its protein is CSVGQLGGAFF.